The clone carrying this TCR beta chain has more than one count but fewer than ten. The data derive from a study of technical replicates of blood from several donors. Sequencing was performed with immunoSEQ multiplex PCR; in TCRdb, only in-frame clones are kept and a portion is missing. The sample lists some 60,000 clones, about nine tenths occurring once. After removal of 1 base from V and 6 bases from J, the junction contained 10 bases not matched to a gene. Germline CDR1 reads LGHNA; CDR2 reads YSLEER. The CDR3 length is 19 residues. The chain couples TRBV4-3 to TRBJ2-2; 14 nucleotides line up with TRBD2. This sequence was found in a human donor in good health. Some clones in this sample may be carry-over from other donors' samples. Sequenced input: PBMCs. CDR3 coding DNA: TGCGCCAGCAGCCAAGCGACTAGCGGGGGGGCCACGGGGCCCGGGGAGCTGTTTTTT. This codes for CASSQATSGGATGPGELFF.